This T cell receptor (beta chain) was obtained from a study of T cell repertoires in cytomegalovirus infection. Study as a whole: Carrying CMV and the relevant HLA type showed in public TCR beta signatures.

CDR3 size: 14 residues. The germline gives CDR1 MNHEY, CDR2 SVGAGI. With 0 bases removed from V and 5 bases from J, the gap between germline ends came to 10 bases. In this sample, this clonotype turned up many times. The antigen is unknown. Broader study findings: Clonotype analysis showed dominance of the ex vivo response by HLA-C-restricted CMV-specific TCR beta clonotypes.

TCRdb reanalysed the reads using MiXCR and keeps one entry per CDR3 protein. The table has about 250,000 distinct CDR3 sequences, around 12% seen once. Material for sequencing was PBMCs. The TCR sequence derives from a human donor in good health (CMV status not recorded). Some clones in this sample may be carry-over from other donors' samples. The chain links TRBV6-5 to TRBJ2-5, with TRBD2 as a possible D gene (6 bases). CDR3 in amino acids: CASSYSASVETQYF. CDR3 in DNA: TGTGCCAGCAGTTACTCGGCTAGCGTGGAGACCCAGTACTTC.